This T cell receptor (beta chain) derives from a study of CD8 T cells in ankylosing spondylitis. This clonotype occurred a few times. Its matching antigen is unknown. Study results and limitations: Seemingly characteristic of ankylosing spondylitis blood was a TCR beta motif consisting of several highly homologous variants. There was reportedly significant enrichment of clones that were disease-linked in matched ankylosing spondylitis synovial fluid.

Generation of TCR beta libraries employed quantitative 5'-RACE incorporating molecular barcodes. TCRdb re-called the 5' RACE reads with MiXCR, one entry per CDR3 protein. The sample holds approximately 540,000 distinct CDR3 sequences, approximately 11% seen once. V was clipped by 6 bases and J by 1 base; unmatched bases: 5. Germline values: CDR1 SEHNR, CDR2 FQNEAQ (reference sequence). CDR3 size: 16 residues. The sequence was obtained from a male donor with ankylosing spondylitis. The chain employs TRBV7-9 and TRBJ2-5; 13 bases line up with TRBD2. Sequenced input: blood, either unsorted or a sorted T cell fraction (not recorded which). DNA of the CDR3: TGTGCCAGCAGGCGACTAGCGGGAGGACTCCAAGAGACCCAGTACTTC. Translating it yields CASRRLAGGLQETQYF.